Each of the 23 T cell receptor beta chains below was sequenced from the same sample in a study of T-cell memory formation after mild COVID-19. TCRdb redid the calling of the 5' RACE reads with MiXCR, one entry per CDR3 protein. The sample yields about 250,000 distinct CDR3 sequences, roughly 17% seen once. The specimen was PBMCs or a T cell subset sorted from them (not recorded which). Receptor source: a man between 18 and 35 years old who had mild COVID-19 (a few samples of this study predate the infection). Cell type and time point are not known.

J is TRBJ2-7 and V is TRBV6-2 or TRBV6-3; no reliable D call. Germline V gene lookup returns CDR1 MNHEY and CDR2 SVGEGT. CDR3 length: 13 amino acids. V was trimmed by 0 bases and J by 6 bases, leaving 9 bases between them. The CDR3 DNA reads TGTGCCAGCAGTTACTCGAAGGAAATCGAGCAGTACTTC. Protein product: CASSYSKEIEQYF.

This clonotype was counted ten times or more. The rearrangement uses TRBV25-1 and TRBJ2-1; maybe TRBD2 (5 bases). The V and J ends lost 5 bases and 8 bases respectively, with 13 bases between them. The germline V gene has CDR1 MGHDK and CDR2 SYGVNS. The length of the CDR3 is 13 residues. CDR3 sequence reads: CASSRETNHEQFF. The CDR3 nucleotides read TGTGCCAGCAGTCGGGAAACCAATCATGAGCAGTTCTTC.

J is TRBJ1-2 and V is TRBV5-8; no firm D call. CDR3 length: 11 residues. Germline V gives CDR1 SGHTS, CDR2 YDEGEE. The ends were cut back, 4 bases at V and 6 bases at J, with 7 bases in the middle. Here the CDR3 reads CASSIRDGYTF. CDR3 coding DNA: TGTGCCAGCAGCATACGGGATGGCTACACCTTC.

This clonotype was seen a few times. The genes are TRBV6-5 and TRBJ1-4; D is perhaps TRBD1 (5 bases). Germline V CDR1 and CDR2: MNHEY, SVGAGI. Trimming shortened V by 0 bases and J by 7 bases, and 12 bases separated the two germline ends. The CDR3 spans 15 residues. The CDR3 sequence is CASSYSAGMVEKLFF. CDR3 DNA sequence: TGTGCCAGCAGTTACTCTGCAGGGATGGTTGAAAAACTGTTTTTT.

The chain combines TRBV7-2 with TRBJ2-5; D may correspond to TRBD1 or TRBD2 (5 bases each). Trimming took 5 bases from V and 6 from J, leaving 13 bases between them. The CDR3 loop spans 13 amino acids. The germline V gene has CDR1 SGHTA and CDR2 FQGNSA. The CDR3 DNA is TGTGCCAGCAGCCTCCGGGACGTTAAGACCCAGTACTTC. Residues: CASSLRDVKTQYF.

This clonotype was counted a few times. This CDR3 reads CAISVSGYEQYV. In nucleotides, the CDR3 is TGTGCCATCAGTGTCTCGGGGTACGAGCAGTACGTC. The rearrangement uses TRBV10-3 and TRBJ2-7; D possibly corresponds to TRBD2 (5 bases). The V gene's germline CDR1 is ENHRY and CDR2 SYGVKD. V was trimmed by 4 bases and J by 4 bases, leaving 8 bases between them. CDR3 length: 12 amino acids.

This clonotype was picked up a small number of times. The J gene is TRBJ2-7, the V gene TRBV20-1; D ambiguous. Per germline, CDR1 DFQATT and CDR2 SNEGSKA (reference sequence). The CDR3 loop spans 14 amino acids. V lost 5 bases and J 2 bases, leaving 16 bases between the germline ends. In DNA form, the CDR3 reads TGCAGTGCTGCGGCAGGAGCCGGCGCCTACGAGCAGTACTTC. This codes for CSAAAGAGAYEQYF.

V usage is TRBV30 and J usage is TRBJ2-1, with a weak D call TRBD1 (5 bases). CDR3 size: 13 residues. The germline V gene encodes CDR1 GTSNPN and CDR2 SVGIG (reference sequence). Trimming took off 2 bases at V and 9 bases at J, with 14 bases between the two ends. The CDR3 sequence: CAWSKGVTGEQFF. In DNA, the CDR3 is TGTGCCTGGAGTAAAGGGGTGACGGGTGAGCAGTTCTTC.

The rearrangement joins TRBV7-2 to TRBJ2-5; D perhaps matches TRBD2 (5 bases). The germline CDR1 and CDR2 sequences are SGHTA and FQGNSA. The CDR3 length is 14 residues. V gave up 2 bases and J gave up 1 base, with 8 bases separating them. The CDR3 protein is CASSLQGGQETQYF. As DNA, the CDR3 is TGTGCCAGCAGCTTACAAGGAGGCCAAGAGACCCAGTACTTC.

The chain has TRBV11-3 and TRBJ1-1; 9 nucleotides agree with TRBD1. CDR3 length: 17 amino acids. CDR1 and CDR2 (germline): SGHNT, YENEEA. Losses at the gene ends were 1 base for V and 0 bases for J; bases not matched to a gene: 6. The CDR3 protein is CASSLVRRDRVNTEAFF. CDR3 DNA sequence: TGTGCCAGCAGCTTAGTTCGGAGGGACAGGGTGAACACTGAAGCTTTCTTT.

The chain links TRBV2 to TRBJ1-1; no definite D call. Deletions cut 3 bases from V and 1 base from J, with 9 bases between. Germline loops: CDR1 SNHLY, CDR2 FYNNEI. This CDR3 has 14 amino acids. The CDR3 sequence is CASSEVGRNTEAFF. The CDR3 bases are TGTGCCAGCAGTGAGGTGGGGAGGAACACTGAAGCTTTCTTT.

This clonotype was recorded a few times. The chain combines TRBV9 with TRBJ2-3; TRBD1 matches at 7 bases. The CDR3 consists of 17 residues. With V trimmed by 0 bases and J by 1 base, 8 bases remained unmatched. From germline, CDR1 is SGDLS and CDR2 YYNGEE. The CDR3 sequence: CASSVAPGGQGTDTQYF. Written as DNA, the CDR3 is TGTGCCAGCAGCGTAGCCCCCGGTGGACAGGGCACAGATACGCAGTATTTT.

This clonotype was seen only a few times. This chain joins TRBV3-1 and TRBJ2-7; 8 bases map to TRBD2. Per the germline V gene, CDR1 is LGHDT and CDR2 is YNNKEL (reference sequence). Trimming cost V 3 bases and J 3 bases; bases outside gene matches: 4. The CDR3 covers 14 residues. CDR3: CASSQTGGLYEQYF. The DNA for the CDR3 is TGTGCCAGCAGCCAGACGGGGGGGCTCTACGAGCAGTACTTC.

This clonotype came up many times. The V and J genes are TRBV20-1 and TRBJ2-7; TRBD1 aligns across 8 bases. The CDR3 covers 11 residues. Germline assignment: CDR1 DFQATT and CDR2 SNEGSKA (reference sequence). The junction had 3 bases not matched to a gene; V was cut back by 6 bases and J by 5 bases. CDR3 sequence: CSAQGDDEQYF. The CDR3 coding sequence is TGCAGTGCACAGGGGGATGACGAGCAGTACTTC.

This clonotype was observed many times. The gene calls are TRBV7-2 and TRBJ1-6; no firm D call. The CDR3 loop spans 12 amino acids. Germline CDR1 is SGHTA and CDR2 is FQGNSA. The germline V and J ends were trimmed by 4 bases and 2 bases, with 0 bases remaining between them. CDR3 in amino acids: CASSSYNSPLHF. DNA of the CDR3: TGTGCCAGCAGCTCCTATAATTCACCCCTCCACTTT.

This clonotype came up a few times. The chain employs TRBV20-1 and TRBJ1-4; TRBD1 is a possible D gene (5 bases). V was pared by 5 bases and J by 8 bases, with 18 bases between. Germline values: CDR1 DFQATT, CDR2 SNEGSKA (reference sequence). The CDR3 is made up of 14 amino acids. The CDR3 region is CSAGLGTGREKLFF. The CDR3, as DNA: TGCAGTGCTGGCCTTGGGACCGGTCGGGAAAAACTGTTTTTT.

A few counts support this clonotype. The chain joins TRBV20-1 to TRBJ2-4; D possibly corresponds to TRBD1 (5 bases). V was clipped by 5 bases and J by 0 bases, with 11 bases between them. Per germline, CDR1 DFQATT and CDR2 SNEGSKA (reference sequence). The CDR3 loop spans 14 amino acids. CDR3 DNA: TGCAGTGCTGATGACAGCCTAGCCAAAAACATTCAGTACTTC. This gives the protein CSADDSLAKNIQYF.

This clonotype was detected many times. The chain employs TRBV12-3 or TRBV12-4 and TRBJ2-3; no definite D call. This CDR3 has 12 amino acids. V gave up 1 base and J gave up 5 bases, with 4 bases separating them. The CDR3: CASSLGVDTQYF. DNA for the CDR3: TGTGCCAGCAGTTTAGGTGTAGATACGCAGTATTTT.

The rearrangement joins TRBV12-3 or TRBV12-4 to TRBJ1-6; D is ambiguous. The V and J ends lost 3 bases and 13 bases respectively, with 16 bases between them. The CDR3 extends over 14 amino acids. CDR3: CASSFTGSGRPLHF. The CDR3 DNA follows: TGTGCCAGCAGTTTTACCGGTTCAGGCCGCCCCCTCCACTTT.

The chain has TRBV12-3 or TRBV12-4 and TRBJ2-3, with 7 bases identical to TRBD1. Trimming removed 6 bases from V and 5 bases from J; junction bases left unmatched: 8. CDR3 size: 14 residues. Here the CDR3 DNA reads TGTGCCAGCAGGCGACAGGGATCCGGAGATACGCAGTATTTT. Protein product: CASRRQGSGDTQYF.

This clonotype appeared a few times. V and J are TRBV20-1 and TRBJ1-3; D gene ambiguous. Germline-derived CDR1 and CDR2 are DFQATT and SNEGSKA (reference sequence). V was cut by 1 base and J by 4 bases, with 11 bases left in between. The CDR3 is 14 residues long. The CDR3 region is CSARVTALGNTIYF. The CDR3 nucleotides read TGCAGTGCTAGAGTCACAGCCTTGGGAAACACCATATATTTT.

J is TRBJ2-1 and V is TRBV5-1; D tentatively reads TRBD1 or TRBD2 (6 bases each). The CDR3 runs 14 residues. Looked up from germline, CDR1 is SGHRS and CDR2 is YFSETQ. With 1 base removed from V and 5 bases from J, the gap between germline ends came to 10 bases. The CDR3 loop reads CASSLLGGDNEQFF. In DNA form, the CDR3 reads TGCGCCAGCAGCTTGCTGGGGGGCGACAATGAGCAGTTCTTC.

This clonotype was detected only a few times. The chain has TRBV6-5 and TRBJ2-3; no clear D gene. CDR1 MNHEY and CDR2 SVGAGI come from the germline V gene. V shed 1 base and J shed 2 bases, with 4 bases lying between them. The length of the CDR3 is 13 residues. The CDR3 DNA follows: TGTGCCAGCAGTTACTTTGACACAGATACGCAGTATTTT. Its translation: CASSYFDTDTQYF.